What follows is one T cell receptor (beta chain) and its context. Its antigen is not yet known. The input lacks base qualities; no much larger clone sits a single base away. The cohort was made up of 666 healthy bone marrow donors. All cohort members were sampled while nominally healthy, although unrecorded immune exposures were likely present. The donor tested CMV seronegative and was one of the 352 seronegative cohort members. Each donor provided a peripheral blood sample, and peripheral blood mononuclear cells were used for TCR beta sequencing. The Qiagen DNeasy Blood Extraction Kit was used to extract genomic DNA from the blood cell samples. To prepare the library, the immunoSEQ multiplex PCR assay was applied. A mixture of 60 forward primers for TCR Vbeta segments and 13 reverse primers for TCR Jbeta segments was used in the multiplex PCR. A multiplex PCR assay on genomic DNA amplified the CDR3 region of rearranged TCR beta genes. Amplified TCR beta libraries were sequenced as 87-base-pair reads on the Illumina HiSeq System. In the original analysis: Across the roughly 670 repertoires, a later analysis counted approximately 83 million unique TCR beta chains, 9.5 million to 12 million of which were shared by at least two donors. Raw reads were error-corrected and collapsed into unique sequences by a nearest-neighbor algorithm in which closely related sequences were merged to remove PCR and sequencing errors. To assign V, D and J gene segments, CDR3 sequences were aligned to IMGT reference sequences. For a sequence to be retained, a match of at least six nucleotides was required to both a V gene segment and a J gene segment. A rearrangement was called productive if the CDR3 had no stop codons and remained in frame with V and J, and every other rearrangement was called non-productive. Following IMGT convention, CDR3 was defined as the stretch from the second conserved V-encoded cysteine up to the conserved J-encoded phenylalanine. The earlier analysis of 587 of the donors excluded sequences that lacked an unambiguous match to a single V gene segment. An earlier analysis of about 600 of the donors called V segments functional above 56.7% productive rearrangements and segregating when the between-donor standard deviation exceeded 5%. To diagnose cytomegalovirus status from the catalog of TCR beta chain sequences, a statistical classification framework was built. In a later analysis, TCR nucleotide sequences were compared against IMGT/GENE-DB human TR gene sequences so that V and J genes could be assigned. Using the TCRdist pipeline, a later analysis assigned CDR3 sequences along with most-parsimonious VDJ recombination scenarios. In a later analysis, each TCR beta chain was defined by its CDR3 amino acid sequence together with its V-gene family, and reads lacking a unique V-gene family were excluded. To address suspected cross-contamination and a sequencing artifact, a later analysis removed around 590 highly shared, low-generation-probability nucleotide sequences. For each public chain, a later analysis derived a clonal expansion index from normalized ranks of inferred template counts within each repertoire. A later analysis computed generation probabilities with a VDJ recombination model fitted to out-of-frame rearrangements, and checked the results against IGoR. In a later analysis, hypergeometric tests were used to score TCR-TCR, TCR-HLA and TCR-CMV co-occurrence, with a repertoire-size bias correction applied to TCR pairs. In a later analysis, false discovery rates were estimated by permuting HLA or CMV assignments 20 times. In a later analysis, co-occurring TCRs were grouped using DBSCAN, with TCRdist sequence similarity added in when clustering inside HLA-allele-positive subsets. Repertoires with fewer than 30,000 or more than 120,000 public chains, plus five repertoires with anomalous nucleotide sharing, were excluded from co-occurrence clustering. TCRdb took over this immuneACCESS table, retaining in-frame rearrangements with V and J assigned. Such tables are incomplete; in checked studies, under half of the missing clones stem from an unresolved V gene, and the remainder is unexplained. From that table come the V and J calls and clone size; the DNA was used to work out D and trimming. Recorded for this sample are tens of thousands of clones; 73% of them occurred a single time. The biggest ten clones account for approximately 5.4% of the sample.

The entry originates in a study of cytomegalovirus exposure and HLA in healthy donors (TCRdb year 2017). Some background on the complete study: In an earlier analysis of approximately 640 of the donors, roughly 300 Gb of sequence data and 95 million to 130 million unique TCR beta sequences from approximately 180 million T cells were reported. Approximately 310 gigabases of sequencing data and 70 million to 85 million unique TCR sequences were included in an early release covering under 650 HLA-typed donors. Among the approximately 400 genotyped donors, under 90% belonged to the genetic ancestry cluster associated with self-reported Caucasian donors. The study aimed to test whether signatures of past pathogen exposure could be identified by cataloging public T cell receptors. The study used immunosequencing to profile the T cell repertoires of several hundred subjects and linked those repertoires to cytomegalovirus serostatus. Along with the roughly 710-subject first cohort, a separate validation cohort of over a hundred different subjects was used. High-throughput TCR immunosequencing, statistical association of individual TCRs with disease status, and machine learning were combined to predict cytomegalovirus infection status. In a later analysis, previously published TCR beta repertoires from fewer than 750 donors were re-analyzed and high-resolution HLA genotyping was added so that TCR occurrence patterns could be studied. Rather than using new phenotypic data, the later analysis identified candidate immune exposures from TCR beta sequences and from how often those sequences occurred across donors. In an earlier analysis of a few hundred of the donors, high-throughput TCR beta sequencing was used to judge whether each TCR beta V gene segment behaved as functional or pseudogenic. Donor age, sex, ethnicity and CMV serostatus were compiled alongside the repertoire data. A later genetic analysis used genome-wide SNP genotypes for about 55% of the 666 donors, treating that subset as a discovery cohort. All discovery cohort repertoires had been generated on a single sequencing platform. HLA typing included class I and class II loci at four-digit resolution. Typing coverage differed by locus: A, B, C, DRB1 and DQB1 were typed in roughly 620-640 donors, DQA1 in about 550, DPA1 in roughly 590, and DPB1 in just under 490. About five DR-DQ haplotypes were handled as single units for association and clustering, since linkage in the cohort was strong. On average, approximately 250,000 unique TCR beta nucleotide sequences were sequenced per donor among 398 genotyped donors of the cohort, with approximately 18% of those sequences being non-productive. What the research found in general, with its limitations: In a later analysis, several top co-occurrence clusters were reported to appear linked to parvovirus B19, influenza, CMV and Epstein-Barr virus. In both the original and validation cohorts, the classifier was reported to diagnose cytomegalovirus status with high specificity and sensitivity. Specific HLA alleles were associated with over 15,000 TCR beta sequences at a false discovery rate of 0.05 in a later analysis. Because HLA typing was missing for some donors at each locus, association tests included only the typed subset. In a later analysis, HLA-associated TCR beta chains showed more clonal expansion and lower generation probabilities than non-associated chains that were equally common. Correlated functional status among segregating V segments might reflect linkage disequilibrium, but an unknown experimental factor could not be ruled out. A cluster of highly shared sequence variants was judged likely to represent a technical artifact of the sequencing pipeline. In the study, roughly 160 TCR beta chains were listed as associated with cytomegalovirus. Only TCR beta chains were sequenced in this cohort, and the absence of alpha or paired-chain data limited detectable features. The earlier analysis of some 560 of the donors excluded around 17 rarely observed V segments, including chromosome 9 orphons, because counts were too low. While some public TCRs were present in many individuals, most TCR sequences turned up only very rarely across donors. Assigning TCR associations to individual alleles was difficult when HLA alleles, especially DR and DQ, strongly co-occurred. In vitro tests confirmed that a few of the cytomegalovirus-associated TCR beta chains recognize cytomegalovirus antigens. In a later genetic analysis, a missense DCLRE1C variant was associated with V-gene and J-gene trimming of TCR beta chains, and the association was replicated in an independent cohort. The only immune exposure information available for the cohort was CMV serostatus. A further reported finding was that TCR beta sequences accurately predicted the HLA-A and HLA-B alleles for most subjects in the first cohort. An earlier analysis of approximately 590 of the donors showed that most TCR beta V segments appeared in productive rearrangements either about 90% or about 30% of the time, which broadly matched IMGT annotations. In a later genetic analysis, fewer N-insertions in productive TCRs were reported among donors in an Asian-associated ancestry cluster than the approximately 670-donor mean. Some IMGT-functional V segments, including TRBV6-2 and TRBV6-3, could not be told apart with the 87-base-pair reads, so those segments were excluded. Sequencing depth was assumed to be roughly uniform across donors in the presence/absence analyses, though that assumption may not hold. It was suggested by the authors that the approach could potentially be generalized to other disease states and immunological phenotypes. In a later analysis, most CMV-associated TCR beta chains were found to appear HLA-restricted, with HLA associations seemingly driven largely by CMV exposure. In a later analysis, the rate of TCR association differed among HLA loci, with DRB1 alleles having the most associated TCRs and HLA-C alleles having the fewest.

The CDR3 measures 14 amino acids from cysteine to phenylalanine. CDR3 DNA only is kept here, 42 bases in frame from base 1. V lost 4 bases and J lost 7 bases, and the count of bases not matched to a germline gene is 13. The germline V gene (reference sequence) gives CDR1 as GTSNPN and CDR2 as SVGIG. The rearranged segments are TRBV30 and TRBJ2-7; TRBD1 fits 7 bases in the junction. The source material was PBMCs. The source is a man aged 50 or older in good health and CMV-seronegative. The CDR3 in this case is CAWTATGIFGEQYF. The DNA is as follows: TGTGCCTGGACTGCGACAGGGATTTTCGGTGAGCAGTACTTC.